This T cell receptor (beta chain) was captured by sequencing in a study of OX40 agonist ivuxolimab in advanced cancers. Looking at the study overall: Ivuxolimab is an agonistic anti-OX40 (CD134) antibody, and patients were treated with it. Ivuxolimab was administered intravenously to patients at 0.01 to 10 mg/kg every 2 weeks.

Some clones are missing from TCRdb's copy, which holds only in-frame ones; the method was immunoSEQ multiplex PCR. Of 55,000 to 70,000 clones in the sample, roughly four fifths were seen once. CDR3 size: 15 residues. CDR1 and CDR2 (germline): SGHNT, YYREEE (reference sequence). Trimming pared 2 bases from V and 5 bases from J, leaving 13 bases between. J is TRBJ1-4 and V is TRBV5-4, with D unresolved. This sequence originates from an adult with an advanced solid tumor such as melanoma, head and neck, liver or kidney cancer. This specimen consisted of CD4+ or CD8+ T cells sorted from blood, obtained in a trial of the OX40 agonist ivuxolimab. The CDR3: CASSLSATPNEKLFF. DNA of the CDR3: TGTGCCAGCAGCTTATCGGCGACACCCAATGAAAAACTGTTTTTT.